The TCR beta chain described here comes from a study of cytotoxic CD8 clonotypes in ibrutinib-treated CLL. Study in general: Partial response occurred in approximately 24 patients and complete response in 2; at median about 6 years, approximately 14 remained remitted and roughly 12 progressed. Findings of the study overall: On treatment, the uncommon public clonotypes contracted or remained stable.

Depth targeted 1 in 200,000 to 1 in 1 million T cells, averaging approximately 10x coverage per clonotype. The assay was immunoSEQ multiplex PCR, and TCRdb's table has in-frame clones only and misses some. The sample has 100,000 to 150,000 clones; 70% to 90% are singletons. Of note for this clone: Its antigen is still unknown.

PBMCs were cryopreserved, and about 1.8 micrograms of genomic DNA from them went into TCR beta libraries. The CDR3 contains 16 residues. V lost 0 bases and J lost 2; bases outside the gene matches: 1. Germline V CDR1 and CDR2: SGHRS, YFSETQ. This clonotype was sampled from a human donor with chronic lymphocytic leukemia. The sequencing used PBMCs, collected after 24 months of ibrutinib treatment. This chain uses TRBV5-1 with TRBJ2-6; 8 bases match TRBD2. The CDR3 DNA is TGCGCCAGCAGCTTGGGAGCGGGGGCTGGGGCCAACGTCCTGACTTTC. Protein sequence: CASSLGAGAGANVLTF.